The rows below give T cell receptor beta chains drawn from one sample of a study of T cell changes during pregnancy in multiple sclerosis. The protocol was immunoSEQ multiplex PCR, while the TCRdb copy is restricted to in-frame clones and leaves out a portion. The top ten hold around 0.85% of the sample, which has 60,000 or so clones, about 91% seen once. Source: peripheral blood, taken before pregnancy. Every receptor here comes from a female donor with multiple sclerosis, enrolled in a pregnancy study. CDR3s leave out the opening cysteine and the closing phenylalanine or tryptophan.

CDR3 protein	V gene	J gene
ASSPIGQDLQETQY	TRBV7-2	TRBJ2-5
AWSVNQAEY	TRBV30	TRBJ2-7
ASSRDRTSYNEQF	TRBV11-2	TRBJ2-1
ASSQESRANTEAF	TRBV4-3	TRBJ1-1
ASSLRGPNGYT	TRBV19	TRBJ1-2
ASSFIGNQPQH	TRBV5-1	TRBJ1-5
ASSVGSGGYNEQF	TRBV9	TRBJ2-1
AITRTGNGYT	TRBV10-3	TRBJ1-2
ASSPGGTSEAF	TRBV18	TRBJ1-1
ASSEDSGNTDTQY	TRBV6-1	TRBJ2-3
ASSQDTRVNEKLF	TRBV4-3	TRBJ1-4
SVQGASYT	TRBV29-1	TRBJ1-2
ASSQGWVGTGPYEQY	TRBV4-1	TRBJ2-7
ASSLSRSEKLF	TRBV5-1	TRBJ1-4
ASRIAGGTDTQY	TRBV6-5	TRBJ2-3
ASSFRSSFNEKLF	TRBV27	TRBJ1-4
ASSYPGQGANYGYT	TRBV6-5	TRBJ1-2
ASSLGQSTYEQY	TRBV6-5	TRBJ2-7
ASSPPGQTFNTQY	TRBV18	TRBJ2-3
ASSGTGSYTEAF	TRBV6-1	TRBJ1-1
ASSRPGRGGNSNQPQH	TRBV5-8	TRBJ1-5